Each of the 17 T cell receptor beta chains below was sequenced from the same sample in a study of CD8+ T cells in alopecia areata. Following extraction, RNA underwent reverse transcription to cDNA, which served as the sequencing template. Repertoires were generated with immunoSEQ multiplex PCR, while TCRdb's copy carries only in-frame clones and drops some. The table shows 210,000 or so clones, with just over 65% occurring only once. As for treatment: oral pan-JAK inhibitor, 5-10 mg twice daily. This specimen consisted of CD4+ T cells sorted from blood, obtained at week 44, from a patient treated with tofacitinib. All receptors come from a human donor with alopecia areata.

This clone appeared many times. The chain combines TRBV7-2 with TRBJ1-1; D is ambiguous. The CDR3 has 13 amino acids. Trimming removed 3 bases at V and 0 bases at J, with 5 bases between. Germline lookup yields CDR1 SGHTA and CDR2 FQGNSA. The CDR3 DNA is TGTGCCAGCAGCTTCAAATTGAACACTGAAGCTTTCTTT. Its protein is CASSFKLNTEAFF.

About this clone itself: The same CDR3 is also encoded by other DNA sequences in this sample. The rearrangement links TRBV5-1 to TRBJ2-3, with a weak D call TRBD1 (6 bases). The CDR3 contains 14 residues. The germline CDR1 and CDR2 sequences are SGHRS and YFSETQ. The ends were cut back, 0 bases at V and 1 base at J, with 6 bases in the middle. CDR3 sequence reads: CASSLAGGTDTQYF. The CDR3 bases are TGCGCCAGCAGCTTGGCAGGGGGCACAGATACGCAGTATTTT.

Worth noting for this clone: The identical CDR3 is also encoded by other nucleotide sequences in the sample. The chain is built from TRBV29-1 and TRBJ2-3; 10 bases align to TRBD2. The CDR3 sequence is 14 residues long. The V gene's germline CDR1 is SQVTM and CDR2 ANQGSEA. Losses at the gene ends were 4 bases for V and 3 bases for J; bases not matched to a gene: 4. CDR3 in DNA: TGCAGCGTTGGCCTGACTAGCGGGACAGATACGCAGTATTTT. This translates into CSVGLTSGTDTQYF.

Note on this clone: This sequence may be a read error, since a much larger clone differs from it by one base. The chain recombines TRBV7-9 with TRBJ1-1, with 7 bases aligning to TRBD1. The germline V gene has CDR1 SEHNR and CDR2 FQNEAQ (reference sequence). The V gene end was trimmed by 3 bases and the J gene end by 3 bases; junction bases not matched to a gene: 1. The CDR3 runs 13 residues. CDR3 sequence: CASSFDRDTEAFF. DNA of the CDR3: TGTGCCAGCAGCTTTGACAGGGACACTGAAGCTTTCTTT.

The chain has TRBV10-3 and TRBJ2-7; maybe TRBD2 (5 bases). Deletions cut 2 bases from V and 6 bases from J, with 11 bases between. The CDR3 contains 13 residues. Per germline, CDR1 ENHRY and CDR2 SYGVKD. The CDR3 protein is CAISEPLAPEQYF. Written as DNA, the CDR3 is TGTGCCATCAGTGAGCCTCTAGCACCCGAGCAGTACTTC.

This chain uses TRBV6-5 with TRBJ2-3, with D unresolved. V lost 5 bases to trimming and J lost 0 bases, with 12 bases between them. The germline V gene has CDR1 MNHEY and CDR2 SVGAGI. This CDR3 region has 15 residues. CDR3 coding DNA: TGTGCCAGCAGTCTCCGACGGTATAGCACAGATACGCAGTATTTT. This encodes CASSLRRYSTDTQYF.

In its sample, this clone was seen a few times. The chain combines TRBV29-1 with TRBJ1-1; TRBD1 matches 7 bases. CDR1 and CDR2 (germline): SQVTM, ANQGSEA. The CDR3 length is 16 residues. V dropped 1 base and J dropped 1; count of bases not matched to a gene: 9. CDR3 residues: CSVEAPNTGANTEAFF. CDR3 DNA: TGCAGCGTTGAAGCCCCGAATACAGGGGCGAACACTGAAGCTTTCTTT.

The chain employs TRBV2 and TRBJ2-3, with D possibly matching TRBD1 (7 bases). CDR1 and CDR2 from the germline V gene are SNHLY and FYNNEI. The CDR3 covers 16 residues. V was cut by 8 bases and J by 2 bases, with 20 bases left in between. The CDR3 sequence is CASRTRGDRHTDTQYF. The CDR3, as DNA: TGTGCCAGCCGAACCAGGGGGGACAGACACACAGATACGCAGTATTTT.

This clone has a count of ten or more. The rearrangement links TRBV7-9 to TRBJ2-3; D unclear. The CDR3 extends over 13 amino acids. Between the trimmed V and J ends, which lost 5 bases and 4 bases, there was a span of 10 bases. CDR1 SEHNR and CDR2 FQNEAQ come from the germline V gene (reference sequence). Here the CDR3 reads CASSIPGPDTQYF. In DNA form, the CDR3 reads TGTGCCAGCAGCATACCGGGCCCAGATACGCAGTATTTT.

The J gene is TRBJ1-1, the V gene TRBV5-6, with TRBD1 identical over 8 bases. Germline V gene lookup returns CDR1 SGHDT and CDR2 YYEEEE. V lost 4 bases and J lost 1; bases outside the gene matches: 3. The CDR3 covers 14 residues. The CDR3 spells CASSRGQGNTEAFF. In DNA form, the CDR3 reads TGTGCCAGCAGCCGAGGACAGGGGAACACTGAAGCTTTCTTT.

The J gene is TRBJ1-1, the V gene TRBV5-1; perhaps TRBD1 as D (5 bases). Between the trimmed V and J ends, which lost 4 bases and 1 base, there was a span of 11 bases. This CDR3 has 14 residues. The germline CDR1 and CDR2 sequences are SGHRS and YFSETQ. The CDR3 loop is CASSPVTGNTEAFF. In DNA, the CDR3 is TGCGCCAGCAGCCCAGTTACAGGGAACACTGAAGCTTTCTTT.

V gene TRBV29-1 combines with J gene TRBJ2-3; maybe TRBD1 (7 bases). The V gene's germline CDR1 is SQVTM and CDR2 ANQGSEA. V dropped 4 bases and J dropped 0 bases, with 14 bases sitting between them. The CDR3 runs to 15 residues. The CDR3 nucleotides are TGCAGCGTTGGTAACAGGGGACTCAGCACAGATACGCAGTATTTT. It encodes CSVGNRGLSTDTQYF.

This clone was detected once. This chain uses TRBV25-1 with TRBJ2-1, with TRBD1 identical over 7 bases. CDR1 is MGHDK and CDR2 is SYGVNS in the germline V gene. V was clipped by 6 bases and J by 6 bases; unmatched bases: 5. The CDR3 totals 13 residues. The CDR3 coding sequence is TGTGCCAGCAGCCGGACAGGCGGCAATGAGCAGTTCTTC. It specifies CASSRTGGNEQFF.

The chain couples TRBV29-1 to TRBJ2-1; weak D call: TRBD1 (6 bases). Germline CDR1 and CDR2: SQVTM and ANQGSEA. The V end was cut by 5 bases, the J end by 8 bases, with 19 bases between. The CDR3 spans 14 residues. The CDR3 region is CSVPRTDGADEQFF. The CDR3 DNA sequence: TGCAGCGTTCCCCGGACAGATGGGGCCGATGAGCAGTTCTTC.

The genes are TRBV27 and TRBJ1-2, with TRBD1 matching over 7 bases. CDR1 MNHEY and CDR2 SMNVEV come from the germline V gene (reference sequence). Trimming took 6 bases from V and 1 from J; bases not matched to a gene: 11. The CDR3 is made up of 16 amino acids. CDR3 sequence reads: CASSAIGGRYNYGYTF. Written as DNA, the CDR3 is TGTGCCAGCAGCGCTATAGGGGGCAGATATAACTATGGCTACACCTTC.

This clone was observed a few times. V usage is TRBV5-6 and J usage is TRBJ2-1; 9 nucleotides align to TRBD2. Germline V gene lookup returns CDR1 SGHDT and CDR2 YYEEEE. Trimming at V came to 4 bases and at J to 10 bases, leaving 15 bases not matched to a gene. The CDR3 is made up of 16 amino acids. The CDR3 sequence is CASSPDLAGSLGEQFF. For the CDR3, the DNA is TGTGCCAGCAGCCCTGACCTAGCGGGGTCCCTCGGGGAGCAGTTCTTC.

This clone was seen more than once but under ten times. The chain joins TRBV2 to TRBJ1-1, with 9 bases lining up with TRBD1. V dropped 5 bases and J dropped 5; count of bases not matched to a gene: 9. The germline V gene has CDR1 SNHLY and CDR2 FYNNEI. This CDR3 is built from 15 residues. The chain's CDR3 is CASSIGTGRGTEAFF. DNA of the CDR3: TGTGCCAGCAGTATTGGGACAGGGCGAGGAACTGAAGCTTTCTTT.